Listed below are T cell receptor beta chains from one sample, sequenced in a study of cytomegalovirus exposure and HLA in healthy donors. Sequencing was performed with immunoSEQ multiplex PCR; in TCRdb, only in-frame clones are kept and a portion is missing. The data contain about 140,000 clones, roughly 77% of them singletons. Specimen: PBMCs. All receptors derive from a man aged 40-50 years in good health and CMV-seronegative. Both conserved end residues are part of each CDR3. D genes are given only for firm matches. A row's size may be missing; if present it is once, few, many or a size class.

cdr3_nt cdr3_aa v_call cdr3_length j_call clone_size d_call
TGTGCCAGCAGCATTCGACAGGGTGGCTACACCTTC CASSIRQGGYTF TRBV11-2 12 TRBJ1-2 NA TRBD1
TGTGCCAGCAGTCCTTACGCAGGGGTAAATTCACCCCTCCACTTT CASSPYAGVNSPLHF TRBV14 15 TRBJ1-6 few NA
TGTGCCAGCAGCGGGGACTATACCAGCTACAATGAGCAGTTCTTC CASSGDYTSYNEQFF TRBV5-6 15 TRBJ2-1 NA TRBD2
TGCGCCAGCAGCCAAGAGACGGGACAGGGGGCAGTTACGCAGTATTTT CASSQETGQGAVTQYF TRBV4-1 16 TRBJ2-3 NA TRBD1
TGTGCCATCAGTGAGTCGATTTCCGGGACAGGAAAGTACAATGAGCAGTTCTTC CAISESISGTGKYNEQFF TRBV10-3 18 TRBJ2-1 NA TRBD1
TGCGCCAGCAGCCTGGTGGGGCCAGGGCACCCTAGGGAGCAGTTCTTC CASSLVGPGHPREQFF TRBV5-1 16 TRBJ2-1 NA NA
TGTGCCACCAGCAGAGGGGACAGGGGCGCAGATACGCAGTATTTT CATSRGDRGADTQYF TRBV15 15 TRBJ2-3 NA TRBD1
TGTGCCAGCTCCCCTACAGGGACCCGCGGTGGCTACACCTTC CASSPTGTRGGYTF TRBV25-1 14 TRBJ1-2 NA NA
TGTGCCAGCAGCTTAGGGTTACTAGCGGGGGAGTACAATGAGCAGTTCTTC CASSLGLLAGEYNEQFF TRBV7-9 17 TRBJ2-1 NA TRBD2
TGTGCCAGCAGAGGGGCAGGGTATGGGAACACTGAAGCTTTCTTT CASRGAGYGNTEAFF TRBV6-6 15 TRBJ1-1 few NA
TGTGCCAGCAGCCAGGGACACACTACCTACGAGCAGTACTTC CASSQGHTTYEQYF TRBV5-6 14 TRBJ2-7 NA NA
TGCGCCAGCAGTCCAGGGATACGGGAGACCCAGTACTTC CASSPGIRETQYF TRBV5-1 13 TRBJ2-5 NA NA
TGTGCCAGCAGTTACCGACAGGGGGCGAGCAATCAGCCCCAGCATTTT CASSYRQGASNQPQHF TRBV6-5 16 TRBJ1-5 NA TRBD1
TGTGCCAGCAGCCCCTCCGGGACAGGGGCTATGCGCTACACCTTC CASSPSGTGAMRYTF TRBV7-8 15 TRBJ1-2 NA TRBD1
TGTGCCAGCAGCTTAGCCGGGACAGGGCTGTATGGCTACACCTTC CASSLAGTGLYGYTF TRBV7-2 15 TRBJ1-2 many TRBD1
TGTGCCAGCAGCCAAGGAGGGGGCGGCACAGATACGCAGTATTTT CASSQGGGGTDTQYF TRBV14 15 TRBJ2-3 NA TRBD1
TGTGCCAGCAGCACCTTGGACCTTTGCGGAGGTACGCAGTATTTT CASSTLDLCGGTQYF TRBV21-1 15 TRBJ2-3 NA NA
TGTGCCAGCAGCTATCAGGGGGTGAACACTGAAGCTTTCTTT CASSYQGVNTEAFF TRBV5-4 14 TRBJ1-1 few TRBD1
TGTGCCAGCAGCCCCGGGACTAGTCGGGAGACCCAGTACTTC CASSPGTSRETQYF TRBV25-1 14 TRBJ2-5 NA TRBD2
TGTGCCAGCAGCTTTTCCAGGGGCACAGATACGCAGTATTTT CASSFSRGTDTQYF TRBV11-2 14 TRBJ2-3 NA NA
TGCGCCAGCAGCCAAAGACAGGGGGTTGAGCAGTTCTTC CASSQRQGVEQFF TRBV4-3 13 TRBJ2-1 NA TRBD1
TGTGCCAGCTCTATCGGGACTAGCGGGTTGAATGAGCAGTTCTTC CASSIGTSGLNEQFF TRBV6-5 15 TRBJ2-1 medium-sized TRBD2
TGCGCCAGCAGCCAAGATGGAGGGGCCAGGGGGACAGATACGCAGTATTTT CASSQDGGARGTDTQYF TRBV4-3 17 TRBJ2-3 NA NA
TGTGCCAGCAGGACCGGGACAGGGGGAAACACCATATATTTT CASRTGTGGNTIYF TRBV6-4 14 TRBJ1-3 NA TRBD1
TGTGCCAGCAGCCAAGATCTGACAGGGGGGAACACTGAAGCTTTCTTT CASSQDLTGGNTEAFF TRBV4-2 16 TRBJ1-1 NA TRBD1
TGTGCCAGCACCCTCCTCCGAACAGGAGGGTCCTACGAGCAGTACTTC CASTLLRTGGSYEQYF TRBV28 16 TRBJ2-7 NA NA
TGTGCCAGCAGCCGGACTGGGCGGGACCCGAGTGGCTACACCTTC CASSRTGRDPSGYTF TRBV7-9 15 TRBJ1-2 NA NA
TGCGCCAGCAGTCCCGGGACAGGGAGTCAGCCCCAGCATTTT CASSPGTGSQPQHF TRBV4-3 14 TRBJ1-5 NA TRBD1
TGTGCCAGCAGTGAGTGGGACAGGGATGCCTTTTATGGCTACACCTTC CASSEWDRDAFYGYTF TRBV2 16 TRBJ1-2 NA TRBD1
TGTGCCAGCAGCCCTGCAAGGGACAGATACTACAATGAGCAGTTCTTC CASSPARDRYYNEQFF TRBV7-3 16 TRBJ2-1 NA TRBD1
TGTGCCAGCAGTTTTGACAGAAGGGGGACTGAAGCTTTCTTT CASSFDRRGTEAFF TRBV2 14 TRBJ1-1 NA NA
TGTGCCAGCAGCTTAGACAGGGGGGACGAGCAGTACTTC CASSLDRGDEQYF TRBV7-2 13 TRBJ2-7 few TRBD1
TGTGCCAGTAGTCCCGGTAGAGGGAATCCGACCTACGAGCAGTACTTC CASSPGRGNPTYEQYF TRBV19 16 TRBJ2-7 NA NA
TGTGCCAGCAGCAAAGGCGAGCCGGGGACAGGGTTTACAAAAAACATTCAGTACTTC CASSKGEPGTGFTKNIQYF TRBV21-1 19 TRBJ2-4 NA NA
TGTGCCAGCAGTTCCGATCGCGTAAATCAGCCCCAGCATTTT CASSSDRVNQPQHF TRBV6-6 14 TRBJ1-5 NA NA
TGCGCCAGCAGCTCCAACGAGCGGGGAGATGAGCAGTTCTTC CASSSNERGDEQFF TRBV5-1 14 TRBJ2-1 NA TRBD2
TGTGCCAGCAGCCAAGATCAGGGTTGGGGCTACACCTTC CASSQDQGWGYTF TRBV14 13 TRBJ1-2 NA NA
TGTGCCAGCAGCCCTGCCAGGCAGCCCCAGCATTTT CASSPARQPQHF TRBV7-8 12 TRBJ1-5 NA NA